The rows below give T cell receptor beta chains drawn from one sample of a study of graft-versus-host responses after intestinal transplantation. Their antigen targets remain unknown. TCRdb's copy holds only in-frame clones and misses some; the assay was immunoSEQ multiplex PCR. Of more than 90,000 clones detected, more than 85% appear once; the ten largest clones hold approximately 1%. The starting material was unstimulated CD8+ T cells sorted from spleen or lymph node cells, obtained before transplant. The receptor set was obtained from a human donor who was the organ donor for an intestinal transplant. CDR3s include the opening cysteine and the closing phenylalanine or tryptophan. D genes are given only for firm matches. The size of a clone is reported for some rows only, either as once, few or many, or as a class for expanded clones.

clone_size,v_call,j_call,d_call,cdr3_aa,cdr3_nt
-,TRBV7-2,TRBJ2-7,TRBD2,CASSLASLAGPPYEQYF,TGTGCCAGCAGCTTAGCAAGCCTAGCGGGCCCCCCCTACGAGCAGTACTTC
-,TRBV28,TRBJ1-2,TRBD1,CASSLTGQGFYGYTF,TGTGCCAGCAGTTTAACGGGACAGGGATTCTATGGCTACACCTTC
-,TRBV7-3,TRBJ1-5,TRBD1,CASSSGGDSNQPQHF,TGTGCCAGCAGCTCAGGGGGGGACAGCAATCAGCCCCAGCATTTT
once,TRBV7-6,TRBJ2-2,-,CASSATYNSNTGELFF,TGTGCCAGCAGCGCCACCTATAATTCTAACACCGGGGAGCTGTTTTTT
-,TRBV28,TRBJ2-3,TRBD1,CASSPPRQGVSTDTQYF,TGTGCCAGCAGTCCCCCTCGACAGGGAGTGAGCACAGATACGCAGTATTTT
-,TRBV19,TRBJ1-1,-,CASSWDTRGAFF,TGTGCCAGTAGTTGGGACACGCGGGGAGCTTTCTTT
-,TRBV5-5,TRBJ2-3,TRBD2,CASSSLAGGADTQYF,TGTGCCAGCAGCTCATTAGCGGGAGGAGCAGATACGCAGTATTTT
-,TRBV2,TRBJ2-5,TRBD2,CASSESLAGGPFQETQYF,TGTGCCAGCAGTGAGAGCCTAGCGGGAGGGCCCTTCCAAGAGACCCAGTACTTC
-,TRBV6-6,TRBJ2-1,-,CASSYGLNEQFF,TGTGCCAGCAGTTACGGACTCAATGAGCAGTTCTTC
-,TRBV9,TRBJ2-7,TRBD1,CASSAKQGAHSYEQYF,TGTGCCAGCAGCGCTAAACAGGGGGCACACTCCTACGAGCAGTACTTC
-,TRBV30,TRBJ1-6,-,CAWSVIDGNSPLHF,TGTGCCTGGAGTGTAATAGACGGGAATTCACCCCTCCACTTT
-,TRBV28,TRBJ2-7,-,CASSSYGNSYEQYF,TGTGCCAGCAGTTCCTACGGGAACTCCTACGAGCAGTACTTC
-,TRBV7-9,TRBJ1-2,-,CASSPPGGNGYTF,TGTGCCAGCAGCCCGCCTGGGGGTAATGGCTACACCTTC
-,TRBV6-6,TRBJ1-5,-,CASSHDLGGNQPQHF,TGTGCCAGCAGTCACGACCTCGGCGGCAATCAGCCCCAGCATTTT
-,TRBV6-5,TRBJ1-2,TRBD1,CASRTGGYGYTF,TGTGCCAGCAGGACAGGGGGCTATGGCTACACCTTC
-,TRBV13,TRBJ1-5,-,CASSSDNNQPQHF,TGTGCCAGCAGTTCGGATAACAATCAGCCCCAGCATTTT
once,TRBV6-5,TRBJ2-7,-,CASSYGGGHYEQYF,TGTGCCAGCAGTTACGGGGGGGGACACTACGAGCAGTACTTC
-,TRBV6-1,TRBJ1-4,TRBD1,CASSDTRQGGIF,TGTGCCAGCAGTGACACCCGGCAGGGGGGGATCTTT
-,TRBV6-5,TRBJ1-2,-,CASSFGGYGYTF,TGTGCCAGCAGTTTCGGAGGCTATGGCTACACCTTC
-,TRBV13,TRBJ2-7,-,CASTSSVSLEQYF,TGTGCCAGCACCAGCTCCGTTTCGCTCGAGCAGTACTTC
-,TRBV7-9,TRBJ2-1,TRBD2,CASSLGLAGLHNEQFF,TGTGCCAGCAGCTTAGGACTAGCGGGACTTCACAATGAGCAGTTCTTC
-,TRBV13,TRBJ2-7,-,CASSSRQGRASYEQYF,TGTGCCAGCAGTTCTCGACAGGGGAGGGCCTCCTACGAGCAGTACTTC
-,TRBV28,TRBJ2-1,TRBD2,CASSFGLAGAYNEQFF,TGTGCCAGCAGTTTCGGACTAGCGGGGGCCTACAATGAGCAGTTCTTC
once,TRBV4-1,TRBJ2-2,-,CASSHSDSEVTGELFF,TGCGCCAGCAGCCATTCGGATAGCGAGGTCACCGGGGAGCTGTTTTTT
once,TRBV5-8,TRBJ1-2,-,CASSYGRGRYGYTF,TGTGCCAGCAGCTATGGGAGGGGTCGATATGGCTACACCTTC
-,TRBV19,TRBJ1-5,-,CASSIGPTPGVRGQPQHF,TGTGCCAGTAGTATAGGCCCCACCCCAGGGGTCCGGGGTCAGCCCCAGCATTTT
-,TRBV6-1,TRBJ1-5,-,CASSEGVGSNQPQHF,TGTGCCAGCAGTGAAGGGGTAGGTAGCAATCAGCCCCAGCATTTT
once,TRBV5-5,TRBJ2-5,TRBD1,CASSSGTGLLETQYF,TGTGCCAGCAGCTCGGGGACAGGGTTGTTGGAGACCCAGTACTTC
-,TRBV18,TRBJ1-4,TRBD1,CASSPGTAHEKLFF,TGTGCCAGCTCACCGGGGACAGCCCATGAAAAACTGTTTTTT
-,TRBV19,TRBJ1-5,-,CASSKQDNQPQHF,TGTGCCAGTAGTAAGCAAGACAATCAGCCCCAGCATTTT
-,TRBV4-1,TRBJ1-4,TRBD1,CASSYPGQGNEKLFF,TGCGCCAGCAGCTATCCGGGACAGGGGAATGAAAAACTGTTTTTT
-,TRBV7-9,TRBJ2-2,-,CASSFKTSGELFF,TGTGCCAGCAGCTTTAAGACGTCCGGGGAGCTGTTTTTT
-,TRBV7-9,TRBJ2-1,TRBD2,CASSFGGRANNEQFF,TGTGCCAGCAGCTTCGGCGGGAGGGCCAACAATGAGCAGTTCTTC
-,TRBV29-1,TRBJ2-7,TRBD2,CSVGGGGLAYEQYF,TGCAGCGTTGGGGGCGGGGGGCTCGCCTACGAGCAGTACTTC
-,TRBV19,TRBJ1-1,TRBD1,CASSKDRVDTEAFF,TGTGCCAGCAGCAAGGACAGGGTGGACACTGAAGCTTTCTTT
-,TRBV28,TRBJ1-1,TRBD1,CASSSQGALNTEAFF,TGTGCCAGCAGTTCCCAGGGGGCGTTGAACACTGAAGCTTTCTTT
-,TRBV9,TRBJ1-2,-,CASSVSRASNYGYTF,TGTGCCAGCAGCGTATCGAGGGCTTCTAACTATGGCTACACCTTC
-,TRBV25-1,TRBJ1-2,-,CASSAGRHGYTF,TGTGCCAGCAGTGCCGGGAGGCATGGCTACACCTTC
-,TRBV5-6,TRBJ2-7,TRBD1,CASSGPGTGAYEQYF,TGTGCCAGCAGCGGGCCCGGGACAGGGGCCTACGAGCAGTACTTC
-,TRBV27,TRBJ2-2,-,CASSLSLTGELFF,TGTGCCAGCAGTTTATCCCTTACCGGGGAGCTGTTTTTT
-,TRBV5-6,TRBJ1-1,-,CASSSLGDLNTEAFF,TGTGCCAGCAGCTCCTTGGGAGACCTGAACACTGAAGCTTTCTTT
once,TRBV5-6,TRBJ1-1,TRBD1,CASSSGTAEAFF,TGTGCCAGCAGCTCCGGGACAGCTGAAGCTTTCTTT